This entry lists 13 T cell receptor beta chains sequenced from one sample in a study of read filtering for tumor transcriptome and immune sequencing. This library used approximately 370 ng RNA and molecular barcoded adaptors spanning alpha/delta and beta/gamma chains. TCRdb analysed the reads with MiXCR anew, one entry per CDR3 protein. The sample lists tens of thousands of distinct CDR3 sequences; roughly a fifth were seen once. Material: a population of CD138-negative cells sorted from bone marrow. The receptors were gathered from a donor at least 40 years old with multiple myeloma.

On this clonotype: The junction does not match germline at one end; this may be a read error. The V gene is TRBV9, the J gene TRBJ1-4; D gene unclear. The CDR3 covers 12 residues. The germline V gene has CDR1 SGDLS and CDR2 YYNGEE. The CDR3 DNA reads as TGTGCCAGCAGCGCTCACGATGAAGAACTGTTTTTT. Protein sequence: CASSAHDEELFF.

This clonotype has a count of ten or more. DNA for the CDR3: TGTGCCACCAGTGAAACAGATTCTGGGGCCAACGTCCTGACTTTC. It translates to CATSETDSGANVLTF. The V gene is TRBV24-1, the J gene TRBJ2-6; D call uncertain. The CDR3 covers 15 residues. Looked up from germline, CDR1 is KGHDR and CDR2 is SFDVKD. Trimming shortened V by 4 bases and J by 1 base, and 7 bases separated the two germline ends.

In its sample, this clonotype was seen many times. The chain recombines TRBV3-1 with TRBJ2-2, with TRBD1 matching 8 bases. With V trimmed by 8 bases and J by 5 bases, 13 bases remained unmatched. In germline, CDR1 is LGHDT, CDR2 YNNKEL (reference sequence). CDR3 length: 16 residues. The CDR3, as DNA: TGTGCCAGCCAATCAACAGGGGGAAAATGGACCGGGGAGCTGTTTTTT. As protein: CASQSTGGKWTGELFF. Combining the CDR3 with reference TRBV3-1 and TRBJ2-2 gives the whole variable domain DTAVSQTPKYLVTQMGNDKSIKCEQNLGHDTMYWYKQDSKKFLKIMFSYNNKELIINETVPNRFSPKSPDKAHLNLHINSLELGDSAVYFCASQSTGGKWTGELFFGEGSRLTVL.

In its sample, this clonotype was seen many times. The chain has TRBV27 and TRBJ1-5, with D hard to call. The CDR3 spans 14 residues. V was pared by 0 bases and J by 5 bases, with 8 bases between. CDR1 and CDR2 (germline): MNHEY, SMNVEV (reference sequence). CDR3 amino acids: CASSLSGIHQPQHF. The CDR3 bases are TGTGCCAGCAGTTTATCAGGAATCCATCAGCCCCAGCATTTT.

This clonotype was counted between two and nine times. The chain links TRBV20-1 to TRBJ2-3; no clear D. Germline loops: CDR1 DFQATT, CDR2 SNEGSKA (reference sequence). V was cut by 1 base and J by 0 bases, with 17 bases left in between. This CDR3 is built from 17 residues. CDR3 in amino acids: CSARAAKGLTSTDTQYF. The CDR3 region has the DNA TGCAGTGCTAGAGCCGCAAAGGGTCTGACTAGCACAGATACGCAGTATTTT.

The chain carries TRBV7-8 and TRBJ1-5, with TRBD1 identical over 9 bases. CDR1 is SGHVS and CDR2 is FQNEAQ in the germline V gene. The CDR3 runs to 16 residues. V trimming: 1 base; J trimming: 2 bases; junction bases outside the gene matches: 3. The CDR3 is CASSLGGQGGNQPQHF. The CDR3 coding sequence is TGTGCCAGCAGCTTAGGGGGACAGGGTGGCAATCAGCCCCAGCATTTT. The full variable domain, with the rest looked up from reference TRBV7-8 and TRBJ1-5, is GAGVSQSPRYKVAKRGQDVALRCDPISGHVSLFWYQQALGQGPEFLTYFQNEAQLDKSGLPSDRFFAERPEGSVSTLKIQRTQQEDSAVYLCASSLGGQGGNQPQHFGDGTRLSIL.

This clonotype was recorded at least ten times. The chain employs TRBV20-1 and TRBJ1-1, with D possibly matching TRBD1 (5 bases). Germline CDR1 is DFQATT and CDR2 is SNEGSKA (reference sequence). V lost 3 bases and J lost 1, with 12 bases in between. This CDR3 has 14 amino acids. CDR3 amino acids: CSARFDGANTEAFF. CDR3 coding DNA: TGCAGTGCTAGGTTCGACGGGGCGAACACTGAAGCTTTCTTT.

This clonotype was counted at least ten times. The V call is TRBV12-3 or TRBV12-4, the J call TRBJ2-5; TRBD2 is a possible D gene (5 bases). This CDR3 comprises 14 residues. V was trimmed by 4 bases and J by 3 bases, leaving 12 bases between them. The CDR3 DNA reads TGTGCCAGCAGTTCCTCGGACTTTGAAGAGACCCAGTACTTC. Translated: CASSSSDFEETQYF.

This clonotype showed up many times. The CDR3 loop is CASSVRALSYEQYF. DNA of the CDR3: TGTGCCAGCAGCGTAAGAGCGTTATCCTACGAGCAGTACTTC. The chain has TRBV9 and TRBJ2-7, with unresolved D. The V and J ends lost 1 base and 1 base respectively, with 9 bases between them. Germline lookup yields CDR1 SGDLS and CDR2 YYNGEE. The CDR3 is 14 amino acids.

This clonotype came up many times. The chain carries TRBV5-1 and TRBJ2-7; 11 bases map to TRBD2. The CDR3 has 16 amino acids. V lost 3 bases and J lost 2; bases outside the gene matches: 7. Germline-derived CDR1 and CDR2 are SGHRS and YFSETQ. Written as DNA, the CDR3 is TGCGCCAGCAGCTCTTCTAGCGGGGGGAAGACCTACGAGCAGTACTTC. This gives the protein CASSSSSGGKTYEQYF.

Points on this clonotype: The junction differs from germline at one of its ends, possibly a read error. CDR3 in amino acids: CASGIESAGQETQYF. The CDR3 coding sequence is TGTGCCAGTGGTATAGAATCGGCGGGACAAGAGACCCAGTACTTC. The chain uses TRBV19 and TRBJ2-5; the D gene is possibly TRBD2 (6 bases). The germline CDR1 and CDR2 sequences are LNHDA and SQIVND (reference sequence). This CDR3 spans 15 amino acids.

This clonotype appeared many times. This sequence joins TRBV12-3 or TRBV12-4 and TRBJ1-2; D unclear. This CDR3 has 13 residues. V lost 1 base, J lost 2 bases, and 5 bases lay in between. CDR3 coding DNA: TGTGCCAGCAGTTTAGGGGAAAACTATGGCTACACCTTC. As protein: CASSLGENYGYTF.

This clonotype appeared many times. The chain links TRBV6-1 to TRBJ2-7; D gene uncertain. The CDR3 extends over 12 amino acids. Germline V lookup: CDR1 MNHNS, CDR2 SASEGT. V was shortened by 11 bases and J by 1 base, with 12 bases between the two germline ends. The CDR3 region is CAGSKNSYEQYF. DNA of the CDR3: TGTGCCGGGTCAAAAAATTCCTACGAGCAGTACTTC.